This is a list of T cell receptor beta chains from one sample in a study of breast tumors, draining lymph nodes, adjacent tissues. TCRdb re-derived calls from the multiplex PCR reads in MiXCR, one entry per CDR3 protein. The table includes 250,000 or so distinct CDR3 sequences, 30% to 35% detected once. Sequenced input: axillary lymph node tissue. The receptor set was obtained from a female donor with breast cancer. Some clones in this sample may be carry-over from other donors' samples. The CDR3 runs from the conserved cysteine through the conserved F or W. Fields, in order: CDR3 DNA, CDR3 protein, CDR3 length, V gene, D gene, clone size, J gene. D genes are given only for firm matches. Size tells how often a clone was seen (once, few, many) or the class of an expanded clone, and some rows leave it out.

CDR3nt: TGTGCCACCAGTGATGCGGAACCGGGAGCGGAGCGCTATACGCAGTATTTT
CDR3aa: CATSDAEPGAERYTQYF
len: 17
v_gene: TRBV24-1
d_gene: .
abundance: .
j_gene: TRBJ2-3

CDR3nt: TGTGCCAGCAGCCGAAGATCACCCCTCCACTTT
CDR3aa: CASSRRSPLHF
len: 11
v_gene: TRBV12-3/TRBV12-4
d_gene: .
abundance: many
j_gene: TRBJ1-6

CDR3nt: TGTGCCAGTACTCACGACAGGGGAGGAAATTCACCCCTCCACTTT
CDR3aa: CASTHDRGGNSPLHF
len: 15
v_gene: TRBV19
d_gene: TRBD1
abundance: many
j_gene: TRBJ1-6

CDR3nt: TGCAGTGCTTCCCCGGGGGGCGAGACCCAGTACTTC
CDR3aa: CSASPGGETQYF
len: 12
v_gene: TRBV20-1
d_gene: .
abundance: many
j_gene: TRBJ2-5

CDR3nt: TGTGCCTGGAGCCGGGAAGACTATGGCTACACCTTC
CDR3aa: CAWSREDYGYTF
len: 12
v_gene: TRBV30
d_gene: .
abundance: .
j_gene: TRBJ1-2

CDR3nt: TGTGCCAGCAGTGGCAGGACCCTCGTTTACGAGCAGTACTTC
CDR3aa: CASSGRTLVYEQYF
len: 14
v_gene: TRBV2
d_gene: .
abundance: many
j_gene: TRBJ2-7

CDR3nt: TGTGCCAGCTCACCACTTCAGGGACCAGACACGCAGTATTTT
CDR3aa: CASSPLQGPDTQYF
len: 14
v_gene: TRBV18
d_gene: .
abundance: .
j_gene: TRBJ2-3

CDR3nt: TGTGCCAGTAGTATAGTCACAGGTTCTAGCACAGATACGCAGTATTTT
CDR3aa: CASSIVTGSSTDTQYF
len: 16
v_gene: TRBV19
d_gene: .
abundance: many
j_gene: TRBJ2-3

CDR3nt: TGCAGTGCTATCGGGACTAGCGGGTGGGATATGCCCCAGCATTTT
CDR3aa: CSAIGTSGWDMPQHF
len: 15
v_gene: TRBV20-1
d_gene: .
abundance: .
j_gene: TRBJ1-5

CDR3nt: TGTGCCAGCGGCCGGTTATCGGGGCAGGACTATGGCTACACCTTC
CDR3aa: CASGRLSGQDYGYTF
len: 15
v_gene: TRBV28
d_gene: .
abundance: few
j_gene: TRBJ1-2

CDR3nt: .
CDR3aa: CATSDSGFYLCAWTLGSREKLFF
len: 23
v_gene: TRBV24-1
d_gene: .
abundance: .
j_gene: TRBJ1-4

CDR3nt: TGTGCCAGCAGTTTCGGCACGGGCCAGCCCCAGCATTTT
CDR3aa: CASSFGTGQPQHF
len: 13
v_gene: TRBV12-3/TRBV12-4
d_gene: .
abundance: many
j_gene: TRBJ1-5

CDR3nt: TGTGCCACCAGCAGAGGGGTCGGGACTAGCGCTGGGGACAATGAGCAGTTCTTC
CDR3aa: CATSRGVGTSAGDNEQFF
len: 18
v_gene: TRBV15
d_gene: TRBD2
abundance: many
j_gene: TRBJ2-1

CDR3nt: TGCAGTGCCCGGGACTACAATGAGCAGTTCTTC
CDR3aa: CSARDYNEQFF
len: 11
v_gene: TRBV20-1
d_gene: .
abundance: many
j_gene: TRBJ2-1

CDR3nt: TGTGCCAGCAGTGGGGGAGGAGCGGGTACGCATGAGCAGTTCTTC
CDR3aa: CASSGGGAGTHEQFF
len: 15
v_gene: TRBV2
d_gene: .
abundance: .
j_gene: TRBJ2-1

CDR3nt: TGTGCCAGCAAGGGGGCCATCACTGAAGCTTTCTTT
CDR3aa: CASKGAITEAFF
len: 12
v_gene: TRBV7-3
d_gene: TRBD1
abundance: .
j_gene: TRBJ1-1

CDR3nt: TGTGCCAGTAGTTCGACGACAGGGCGTACTGAAGCTTTCTTT
CDR3aa: CASSSTTGRTEAFF
len: 14
v_gene: TRBV19
d_gene: TRBD1
abundance: few
j_gene: TRBJ1-1

CDR3nt: TGTGCCAGAGGACAGCCCTCTGGAAACACCATATATTTT
CDR3aa: CARGQPSGNTIYF
len: 13
v_gene: TRBV18
d_gene: .
abundance: .
j_gene: TRBJ1-3

CDR3nt: TGTGCCAGCGTTTGGGGGACTAGCACGGCCGGGGAGCTGTTTTTT
CDR3aa: CASVWGTSTAGELFF
len: 15
v_gene: TRBV6-2/TRBV6-3
d_gene: TRBD2
abundance: few
j_gene: TRBJ2-2

CDR3nt: TGTGCTAGTGGTTTGACCCCCTACGAGCAGTACTTC
CDR3aa: CASGLTPYEQYF
len: 12
v_gene: TRBV12-5
d_gene: .
abundance: .
j_gene: TRBJ2-7

CDR3nt: TGTGCCACCAGTGACTACCTAGCGGGAGATGGGGCCAACGTCCTGACTTTC
CDR3aa: CATSDYLAGDGANVLTF
len: 17
v_gene: TRBV24-1
d_gene: TRBD2
abundance: .
j_gene: TRBJ2-6

CDR3nt: TGCAATGCTAGCGGGAGGGCCAATGAGCAGTTCTTC
CDR3aa: CNASGRANEQFF
len: 12
v_gene: TRBV20-1
d_gene: TRBD2
abundance: many
j_gene: TRBJ2-1

CDR3nt: TGCAGCGTTGGGGGGGGAAAGGCCGGGGAGCTGTCTTTT
CDR3aa: CSVGGGKAGELSF
len: 13
v_gene: TRBV29-1
d_gene: TRBD2
abundance: .
j_gene: TRBJ2-2

CDR3nt: TGTGCCACCAGTGACAGACAGGGGGCCGAGGATGAGCAGTTCTTC
CDR3aa: CATSDRQGAEDEQFF
len: 15
v_gene: TRBV24-1
d_gene: TRBD1
abundance: many
j_gene: TRBJ2-1

CDR3nt: TGCAGTGCCACCGGGACTAGCGGCTCAGGCAATGAGCAGTTCTTC
CDR3aa: CSATGTSGSGNEQFF
len: 15
v_gene: TRBV20-1
d_gene: TRBD2
abundance: .
j_gene: TRBJ2-1

CDR3nt: TGTGCCTGCGGGACAGGGGATAGCAATCAGCCCCAGCATTTT
CDR3aa: CACGTGDSNQPQHF
len: 14
v_gene: TRBV30
d_gene: TRBD1
abundance: many
j_gene: TRBJ1-5

CDR3nt: TGTGCCAGCACCCTAGCGGGAGAGTTAGATACGCAGTATTTT
CDR3aa: CASTLAGELDTQYF
len: 14
v_gene: TRBV2
d_gene: TRBD2
abundance: many
j_gene: TRBJ2-3

CDR3nt: TGTGCCAGCAGCTTGAGAGGCCAGGGACAAGAGACCCAGTACTTC
CDR3aa: CASSLRGQGQETQYF
len: 15
v_gene: TRBV5-8
d_gene: .
abundance: many
j_gene: TRBJ2-5

CDR3nt: TGTGCCAGCAGTTTTGTAGGGAATGAGCAGTTCTTC
CDR3aa: CASSFVGNEQFF
len: 12
v_gene: TRBV27
d_gene: .
abundance: .
j_gene: TRBJ2-1

CDR3nt: TGTGCCTGGAGTGCCTTCCTTGGGAAGCGCAATCAGCCCCAGCATTTT
CDR3aa: CAWSAFLGKRNQPQHF
len: 16
v_gene: TRBV30
d_gene: .
abundance: .
j_gene: TRBJ1-5

CDR3nt: TGTGCCAGCAGCTTAGACTTAGTCAGGGGGCTGTTTTTT
CDR3aa: CASSLDLVRGLFF
len: 13
v_gene: TRBV7-9
d_gene: .
abundance: once
j_gene: TRBJ2-2

CDR3nt: TGCGCCAGCAGTGGGACTAGCGGGAGGGCCACCGGGGAGCTGTTTTTT
CDR3aa: CASSGTSGRATGELFF
len: 16
v_gene: TRBV10-1
d_gene: TRBD2
abundance: .
j_gene: TRBJ2-2

CDR3nt: TGTGCCAGTGCCCTTAGGGATCTAGAAGTTAATGAGCAGTTCTTC
CDR3aa: CASALRDLEVNEQFF
len: 15
v_gene: TRBV19
d_gene: .
abundance: many
j_gene: TRBJ2-1

CDR3nt: TGTGCTAGTGCCCTCCTAGCGGGAGCCTCGGGCTACCAAGAGACCCAGTACTTC
CDR3aa: CASALLAGASGYQETQYF
len: 18
v_gene: TRBV12-5
d_gene: TRBD2
abundance: .
j_gene: TRBJ2-5

CDR3nt: TGCGCCAGCAGCTTGGAGACTTCGTACGAGCAGTTCTTC
CDR3aa: CASSLETSYEQFF
len: 13
v_gene: TRBV5-1
d_gene: .
abundance: many
j_gene: TRBJ2-1

CDR3nt: TGTGCCAGCAGTCCGGGCAGGGCGAATGGCTACACCTTC
CDR3aa: CASSPGRANGYTF
len: 13
v_gene: TRBV25-1
d_gene: .
abundance: many
j_gene: TRBJ1-2

CDR3nt: TGTGCCAGCAGTCACTCGGCAGGGGGCGTCTATGGCTACACCTTC
CDR3aa: CASSHSAGGVYGYTF
len: 15
v_gene: TRBV6-5
d_gene: TRBD1
abundance: .
j_gene: TRBJ1-2

CDR3nt: TGTGCCACCAGTGGCGCCCCTAGCGGGAGATTCACAGATACGCAGTATTTT
CDR3aa: CATSGAPSGRFTDTQYF
len: 17
v_gene: TRBV24-1
d_gene: TRBD2
abundance: many
j_gene: TRBJ2-3

CDR3nt: TGTGCCAGCATCCTCAGCCAGGGCTACGAGCAGTACTTC
CDR3aa: CASILSQGYEQYF
len: 13
v_gene: TRBV5-5
d_gene: .
abundance: many
j_gene: TRBJ2-7

CDR3nt: TGTGCCAGTAGTATTCATGCGAACACCGGGGAGCTGTTTTTT
CDR3aa: CASSIHANTGELFF
len: 14
v_gene: TRBV19
d_gene: .
abundance: many
j_gene: TRBJ2-2

CDR3nt: TGTGCCAGCAGGAGGGATGTCCTGAACACTGAAGCTTTCTTT
CDR3aa: CASRRDVLNTEAFF
len: 14
v_gene: TRBV12-3/TRBV12-4
d_gene: .
abundance: .
j_gene: TRBJ1-1

CDR3nt: TGTGCCAGCAGCCGATTCTGGGGACAGAAGGAAAAACTGTTTTTT
CDR3aa: CASSRFWGQKEKLFF
len: 15
v_gene: TRBV12-3/TRBV12-4
d_gene: TRBD1
abundance: many
j_gene: TRBJ1-4

CDR3nt: TGTGTCAGCAGTTCCTCAGGGAGGAGGGAGACCCAGTACTTC
CDR3aa: CVSSSSGRRETQYF
len: 14
v_gene: TRBV5-8
d_gene: .
abundance: .
j_gene: TRBJ2-5

CDR3nt: TGCGCCAGCAGCCAAGCCGACCGATACAGACAGGGCTACGAGCAGTACTTC
CDR3aa: CASSQADRYRQGYEQYF
len: 17
v_gene: TRBV4-1
d_gene: TRBD1
abundance: many
j_gene: TRBJ2-7

CDR3nt: TGCAGTGCTAGTACAGGGATAGCCAAAAACATTCAGTACTTC
CDR3aa: CSASTGIAKNIQYF
len: 14
v_gene: TRBV20-1
d_gene: .
abundance: .
j_gene: TRBJ2-4

CDR3nt: TGCAGCGTTGAAGTGGAACACCGCCATCAGCCCCAGCATTTT
CDR3aa: CSVEVEHRHQPQHF
len: 14
v_gene: TRBV29-1
d_gene: .
abundance: many
j_gene: TRBJ1-5

CDR3nt: TGCGCCAGCAGCCCCTTCGGGACTAGCGGGAAGTACAATGAGCAGTTCTTC
CDR3aa: CASSPFGTSGKYNEQFF
len: 17
v_gene: TRBV4-1
d_gene: TRBD2
abundance: .
j_gene: TRBJ2-1

CDR3nt: TGTGCCAGCAGCGTAGCTAGTCTAGCCGATGAGCAGTTCTTC
CDR3aa: CASSVASLADEQFF
len: 14
v_gene: TRBV9
d_gene: .
abundance: many
j_gene: TRBJ2-1

CDR3nt: TGTGCCACCAAGGGACAGGGGATGAACACCGGGGAGCTGTTTTTT
CDR3aa: CATKGQGMNTGELFF
len: 15
v_gene: TRBV6-1
d_gene: TRBD1
abundance: many
j_gene: TRBJ2-2

CDR3nt: TGTGCCAGCAGCTTAGCGCTCAGCTTGTCCTCCTACGGCGATGGCTACACCTTC
CDR3aa: CASSLALSLSSYGDGYTF
len: 18
v_gene: TRBV7-2
d_gene: .
abundance: .
j_gene: TRBJ1-2

CDR3nt: TGTGCCAGCAGCTTAGGCCCCAGTTCCGAGCAGTACTTC
CDR3aa: CASSLGPSSEQYF
len: 13
v_gene: TRBV11-3
d_gene: .
abundance: .
j_gene: TRBJ2-7

CDR3nt: TGCAGCGTTACTAGTAGTCCTCCCTACGAGCAGTACTTC
CDR3aa: CSVTSSPPYEQYF
len: 13
v_gene: TRBV29-1
d_gene: .
abundance: many
j_gene: TRBJ2-7

CDR3nt: TGCAGTGCTAGGTGGGCGGGAGGGTATGAGACCCAGTACTTC
CDR3aa: CSARWAGGYETQYF
len: 14
v_gene: TRBV20-1
d_gene: TRBD2
abundance: many
j_gene: TRBJ2-5